A single T cell receptor beta chain is shown here with its context. The antigen remains unidentified. This specimen belongs to a study of breast tumors, draining lymph nodes, adjacent tissues. Notes on the study in general: Most tumor T cells seemingly derive from lymph node, then expand in tumor. The lymph node origin of tumor T cells was framed as consistent with a hypothesis, not demonstrated.

Axillary draining lymph nodes of breast cancer patients supplied the node samples. This CDR3 has 13 amino acids. Unmatched junction bases numbered 0, after V lost 4 bases and J lost 6 bases. CDR1 and CDR2 (germline): WSHSY, SAAADI. TCRdb re-analysed the multiplex PCR reads in MiXCR, keeping a single row per CDR3 protein. Of tens of thousands of distinct CDR3 sequences in the sample, roughly 30% were seen once. The source is a female donor with breast cancer. Some clones in this sample may be carry-over from other donors' samples. The sample consisted of axillary lymph node tissue. J is TRBJ2-1 and V is TRBV10-2; TRBD2 aligns across 10 bases. The chain's CDR3 is CASSGTSGNEQFF. The CDR3 coding sequence is TGCGCCAGCAGTGGGACTAGCGGCAATGAGCAGTTCTTC.